A selection of T cell receptor beta chains follows, all from one sample in a study of identical twins. MiXCR, applied by TCRdb to the 5' RACE reads, yields one record per CDR3 protein. The data show 210,000 or so distinct CDR3 sequences, about 7.5% seen once. A further study also used this sample, focusing on yellow fever vaccine responses in identical twins.

Source material: memory (CD45RO+) T cells sorted from blood. Receptors originate from a woman aged 18-29 years in good health. Each CDR3 is given with its conserved first and last residue. Fields, in order: V gene, clone size, J gene, D gene, CDR3 protein, CDR3 DNA. A D gene is named only where the DNA matches it firmly. Expanded clones get a size class; other rows say once, few or many, or leave the size out.

TRBV9	many	TRBJ2-2	TRBD2	CASSVASGPTGELFF	TGTGCCAGCAGCGTAGCTAGCGGTCCCACCGGGGAGCTGTTTTTT
TRBV14	-	TRBJ2-1	-	CASSQDRGLGEQFF	TGTGCCAGCAGCCAAGATCGAGGGTTGGGTGAGCAGTTCTTC
TRBV7-8	-	TRBJ2-1	TRBD2	CASTPTLLAGGYNEQFF	TGTGCCAGCACGCCGACCTTGTTGGCGGGAGGGTACAATGAGCAGTTCTTC
TRBV15	-	TRBJ2-3	-	CATSREGPDSTDTQYF	TGTGCCACCAGCAGAGAAGGTCCAGATAGCACAGATACGCAGTATTTT
TRBV6-2/TRBV6-3	many	TRBJ2-1	-	CASSYYREGEQFF	TGTGCCAGCAGTTACTACCGCGAGGGTGAGCAGTTCTTC
TRBV21-1	few	TRBJ2-3	-	CAIPTPSTDTQYF	TGTGCCATCCCGACTCCCTCCACAGATACGCAGTATTTT
TRBV6-2/TRBV6-3	few	TRBJ2-1	-	CASRKLGLTNEQFF	TGTGCCAGCAGAAAACTGGGACTCACCAATGAGCAGTTCTTC
TRBV4-1	few	TRBJ2-7	-	CASSQDTGFYQTLYEQYF	TGCGCCAGCAGCCAAGACACAGGGTTTTACCAGACCCTATACGAGCAGTACTTC
TRBV27	many	TRBJ2-7	-	CASSSVLVAPYEQYF	TGTGCCAGTTCATCCGTCCTAGTCGCCCCCTACGAGCAGTACTTC
TRBV18	-	TRBJ2-3	TRBD2	CASSPKRGVTDTQYF	TGTGCCAGCTCACCTAAACGGGGGGTCACAGATACGCAGTATTTT
TRBV18	-	TRBJ1-6	-	CASSPGTEDNSPLHF	TGTGCCAGCTCACCCGGGACCGAGGATAATTCACCCCTCCACTTT
TRBV7-2	many	TRBJ2-1	-	CASGSRMFNEQFF	TGTGCCAGCGGGTCTCGTATGTTCAATGAGCAGTTCTTC
TRBV29-1	-	TRBJ2-7	-	CSPGGSVLPPHEQYF	TGCAGCCCCGGTGGGTCAGTCCTCCCTCCCCACGAGCAGTACTTC
TRBV29-1	few	TRBJ2-3	-	CSVEAPGGDRTDTQYF	TGCAGCGTCGAAGCCCCGGGTGGTGACCGCACAGATACGCAGTATTTT
TRBV18	-	TRBJ2-1	-	CASSTDGSAYNEQFF	TGTGCCAGCTCGACGGACGGGAGCGCCTACAATGAGCAGTTCTTC
TRBV5-1	few	TRBJ2-7	TRBD2	CASGTGLAGVYEQYF	TGCGCCAGCGGAACCGGACTAGCGGGAGTCTACGAGCAGTACTTC
TRBV4-3	-	TRBJ2-7	-	CASSQSYGGGSYEQYF	TGCGCCAGCAGCCAATCCTATGGGGGCGGGAGCTACGAGCAGTACTTC
TRBV5-6	-	TRBJ2-5	-	CASSSGQTGETQYF	TGTGCCAGCAGCTCTGGACAGACGGGAGAGACCCAGTACTTC
TRBV7-2	few	TRBJ2-7	TRBD2	CASSVVAGNYEQYF	TGTGCCAGCAGCGTTGTAGCGGGAAACTACGAGCAGTACTTC
TRBV7-2	many	TRBJ1-4	-	CASSLGGEKLFF	TGTGCCAGCAGCTTAGGGGGTGAAAAACTGTTTTTT
TRBV20-1	-	TRBJ1-3	-	CSAPGPISGNTIYF	TGCAGTGCCCCGGGACCGATTTCTGGAAACACCATATATTTT
TRBV7-9	many	TRBJ1-5	-	CASSLGVRQPQHF	TGTGCCAGCAGCTTAGGAGTACGTCAGCCCCAGCATTTT
TRBV5-1	many	TRBJ1-1	-	CASSFGDLNTEAFF	TGCGCCAGCAGCTTTGGAGATTTGAACACTGAAGCTTTCTTT
TRBV3-1	many	TRBJ1-5	TRBD1	CASSQTGTEFNQPQHF	TGTGCCAGCAGCCAGACCGGGACAGAATTCAATCAGCCCCAGCATTTT
TRBV12-3/TRBV12-4	few	TRBJ1-5	TRBD1	CASSRGQAGNQPQHF	TGTGCCAGCAGCCGCGGACAGGCTGGCAATCAGCCCCAGCATTTT
TRBV20-1	-	TRBJ2-1	-	CSASGSSSYNEQFF	TGCAGTGCTAGCGGGTCGAGCTCCTACAATGAGCAGTTCTTC
TRBV6-1	-	TRBJ1-3	-	CASMQDPGNTIYF	TGTGCCAGCATGCAGGATCCTGGAAACACCATATATTTT
TRBV12-3/TRBV12-4	few	TRBJ2-1	-	CASSLVHRGGHNEQFF	TGTGCCAGCAGTTTAGTCCATAGGGGGGGCCACAATGAGCAGTTCTTC
TRBV15	few	TRBJ1-1	-	CATSRHSPNTEAFF	TGTGCCACCAGCCGGCACAGCCCGAACACTGAAGCTTTCTTT
TRBV9	-	TRBJ2-1	-	CASSPRRGRYNEQFF	TGTGCCAGCAGCCCTAGGCGGGGACGTTACAATGAGCAGTTCTTC
TRBV5-1	many	TRBJ2-6	TRBD1	CASSLWGDRGRSGANVLTF	TGCGCCAGCAGCTTGTGGGGGGACAGGGGTCGCTCTGGGGCCAACGTCCTGACTTTC
TRBV7-3	-	TRBJ2-1	-	CASTYDRGSYNEQFF	TGTGCCAGCACCTACGACAGAGGCTCCTACAATGAGCAGTTCTTC
TRBV9	few	TRBJ1-4	-	CASSERSGGEKLFF	TGTGCCAGCAGCGAAAGGTCCGGGGGCGAAAAACTGTTTTTT
TRBV6-1	-	TRBJ2-1	-	CASSQGDGSYNEQFF	TGTGCCAGCAGTCAGGGTGATGGGTCCTACAATGAGCAGTTCTTC
TRBV11-1	-	TRBJ2-2	TRBD1	CASTGQGPNTGELFF	TGTGCCAGCACCGGACAGGGGCCGAACACCGGGGAGCTGTTTTTT
TRBV7-8	-	TRBJ1-5	TRBD1	CASSFQGALDQPQHF	TGTGCCAGCAGCTTCCAGGGGGCCCTAGATCAGCCCCAGCATTTT
TRBV7-9	-	TRBJ2-1	-	CASSLDSLGYNEQFF	TGTGCCAGCAGCTTGGACTCCTTGGGGTACAATGAGCAGTTCTTC
TRBV2	few	TRBJ2-3	TRBD2	CASKLTSGGLGDTQYF	TGTGCCAGCAAATTGACTAGCGGGGGATTAGGGGATACGCAGTATTTT
TRBV12-3/TRBV12-4	-	TRBJ2-7	TRBD1	CASIRDRGFLSYEQYF	TGTGCCAGCATCCGGGACAGGGGGTTTCTATCCTACGAGCAGTACTTC
TRBV7-8	few	TRBJ2-4	-	CASSDGTVAKNIQYF	TGTGCCAGCAGCGACGGGACGGTAGCCAAAAACATTCAGTACTTC
TRBV4-2	many	TRBJ2-5	TRBD2	CASSQDSGGSETQYF	TGTGCCAGCAGCCAAGATAGCGGGGGGTCAGAGACCCAGTACTTC
TRBV11-2	many	TRBJ2-5	-	CASSLAQETQYF	TGTGCCAGCAGCTTAGCACAGGAGACCCAGTACTTC
TRBV7-8	many	TRBJ2-7	-	CASSLLGIYEQYF	TGTGCCAGCAGCTTATTGGGGATCTACGAGCAGTACTTC
TRBV20-1	-	TRBJ2-6	-	CSAPGAKRGDSGANVLTF	TGCAGTGCCCCGGGGGCCAAACGCGGGGACTCTGGGGCCAACGTCCTGACTTTC